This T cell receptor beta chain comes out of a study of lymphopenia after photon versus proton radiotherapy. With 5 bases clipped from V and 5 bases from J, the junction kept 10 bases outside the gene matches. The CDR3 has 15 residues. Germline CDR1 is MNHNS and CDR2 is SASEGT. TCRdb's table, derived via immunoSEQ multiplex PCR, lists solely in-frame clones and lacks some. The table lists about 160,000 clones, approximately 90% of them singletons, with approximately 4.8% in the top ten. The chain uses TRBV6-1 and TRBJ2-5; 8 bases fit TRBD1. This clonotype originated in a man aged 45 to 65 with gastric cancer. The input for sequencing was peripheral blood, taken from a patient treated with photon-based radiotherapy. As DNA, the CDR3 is TGTGCCAGCAGTCAGGGACAGGTGGTTTGGGAGACCCAGTACTTC. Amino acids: CASSQGQVVWETQYF.